This TCR beta chain was recorded in a study of T cell responses to AZD1222 COVID-19 vaccine. This table comes from immunoSEQ multiplex PCR, and its TCRdb copy is limited to in-frame clones, with some not included. The table shows roughly 120,000 clones, with about 92% occurring only once. Only one count was recorded for this clone. The clonotype originates from an adult in good health. This specimen was peripheral blood, taken on day 0 of AZD1222 vaccination.

In nucleotides, the CDR3 is TGTGCCTGGAGCGACAGGGATGAAGCTTTCTTT. Translation: CAWSDRDEAFF. The chain uses TRBV30 and TRBJ1-1; 7 bases agree with TRBD1. Trimming took 3 bases from V and 7 from J; bases not matched to a gene: 2. The CDR3 spans 11 residues. From germline, CDR1 is GTSNPN and CDR2 SVGIG (reference sequence).